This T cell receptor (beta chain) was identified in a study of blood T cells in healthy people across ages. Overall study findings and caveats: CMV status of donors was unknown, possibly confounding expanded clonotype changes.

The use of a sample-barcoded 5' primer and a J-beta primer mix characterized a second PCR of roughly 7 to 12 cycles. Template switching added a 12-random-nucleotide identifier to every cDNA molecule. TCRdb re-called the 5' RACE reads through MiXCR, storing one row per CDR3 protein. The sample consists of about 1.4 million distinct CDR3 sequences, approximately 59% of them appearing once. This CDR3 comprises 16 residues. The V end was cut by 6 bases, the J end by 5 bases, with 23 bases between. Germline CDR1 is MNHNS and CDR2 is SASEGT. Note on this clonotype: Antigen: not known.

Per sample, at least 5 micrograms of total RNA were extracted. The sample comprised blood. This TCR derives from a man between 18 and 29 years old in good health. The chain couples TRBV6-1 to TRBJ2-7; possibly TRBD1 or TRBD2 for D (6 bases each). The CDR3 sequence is CASSSRRGVSTDEQYF. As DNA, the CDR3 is TGTGCCAGCAGCTCGCGGAGGGGGGTAAGTACGGACGAGCAGTACTTC.